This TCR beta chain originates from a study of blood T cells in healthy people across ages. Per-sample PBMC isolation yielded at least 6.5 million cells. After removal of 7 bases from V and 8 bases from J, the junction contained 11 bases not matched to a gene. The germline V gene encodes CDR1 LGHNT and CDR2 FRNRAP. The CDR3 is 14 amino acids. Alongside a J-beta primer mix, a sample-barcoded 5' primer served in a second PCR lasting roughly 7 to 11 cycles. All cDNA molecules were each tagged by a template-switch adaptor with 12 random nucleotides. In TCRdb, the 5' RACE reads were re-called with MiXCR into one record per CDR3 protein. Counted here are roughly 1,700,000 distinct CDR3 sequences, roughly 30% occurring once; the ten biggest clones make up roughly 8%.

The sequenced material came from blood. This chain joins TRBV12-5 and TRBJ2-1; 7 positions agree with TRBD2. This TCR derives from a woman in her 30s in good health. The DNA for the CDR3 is TGTGCTAGTGTCAGCGGGATCACGGGGGATGAGCAGTTCTTC. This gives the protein CASVSGITGDEQFF.